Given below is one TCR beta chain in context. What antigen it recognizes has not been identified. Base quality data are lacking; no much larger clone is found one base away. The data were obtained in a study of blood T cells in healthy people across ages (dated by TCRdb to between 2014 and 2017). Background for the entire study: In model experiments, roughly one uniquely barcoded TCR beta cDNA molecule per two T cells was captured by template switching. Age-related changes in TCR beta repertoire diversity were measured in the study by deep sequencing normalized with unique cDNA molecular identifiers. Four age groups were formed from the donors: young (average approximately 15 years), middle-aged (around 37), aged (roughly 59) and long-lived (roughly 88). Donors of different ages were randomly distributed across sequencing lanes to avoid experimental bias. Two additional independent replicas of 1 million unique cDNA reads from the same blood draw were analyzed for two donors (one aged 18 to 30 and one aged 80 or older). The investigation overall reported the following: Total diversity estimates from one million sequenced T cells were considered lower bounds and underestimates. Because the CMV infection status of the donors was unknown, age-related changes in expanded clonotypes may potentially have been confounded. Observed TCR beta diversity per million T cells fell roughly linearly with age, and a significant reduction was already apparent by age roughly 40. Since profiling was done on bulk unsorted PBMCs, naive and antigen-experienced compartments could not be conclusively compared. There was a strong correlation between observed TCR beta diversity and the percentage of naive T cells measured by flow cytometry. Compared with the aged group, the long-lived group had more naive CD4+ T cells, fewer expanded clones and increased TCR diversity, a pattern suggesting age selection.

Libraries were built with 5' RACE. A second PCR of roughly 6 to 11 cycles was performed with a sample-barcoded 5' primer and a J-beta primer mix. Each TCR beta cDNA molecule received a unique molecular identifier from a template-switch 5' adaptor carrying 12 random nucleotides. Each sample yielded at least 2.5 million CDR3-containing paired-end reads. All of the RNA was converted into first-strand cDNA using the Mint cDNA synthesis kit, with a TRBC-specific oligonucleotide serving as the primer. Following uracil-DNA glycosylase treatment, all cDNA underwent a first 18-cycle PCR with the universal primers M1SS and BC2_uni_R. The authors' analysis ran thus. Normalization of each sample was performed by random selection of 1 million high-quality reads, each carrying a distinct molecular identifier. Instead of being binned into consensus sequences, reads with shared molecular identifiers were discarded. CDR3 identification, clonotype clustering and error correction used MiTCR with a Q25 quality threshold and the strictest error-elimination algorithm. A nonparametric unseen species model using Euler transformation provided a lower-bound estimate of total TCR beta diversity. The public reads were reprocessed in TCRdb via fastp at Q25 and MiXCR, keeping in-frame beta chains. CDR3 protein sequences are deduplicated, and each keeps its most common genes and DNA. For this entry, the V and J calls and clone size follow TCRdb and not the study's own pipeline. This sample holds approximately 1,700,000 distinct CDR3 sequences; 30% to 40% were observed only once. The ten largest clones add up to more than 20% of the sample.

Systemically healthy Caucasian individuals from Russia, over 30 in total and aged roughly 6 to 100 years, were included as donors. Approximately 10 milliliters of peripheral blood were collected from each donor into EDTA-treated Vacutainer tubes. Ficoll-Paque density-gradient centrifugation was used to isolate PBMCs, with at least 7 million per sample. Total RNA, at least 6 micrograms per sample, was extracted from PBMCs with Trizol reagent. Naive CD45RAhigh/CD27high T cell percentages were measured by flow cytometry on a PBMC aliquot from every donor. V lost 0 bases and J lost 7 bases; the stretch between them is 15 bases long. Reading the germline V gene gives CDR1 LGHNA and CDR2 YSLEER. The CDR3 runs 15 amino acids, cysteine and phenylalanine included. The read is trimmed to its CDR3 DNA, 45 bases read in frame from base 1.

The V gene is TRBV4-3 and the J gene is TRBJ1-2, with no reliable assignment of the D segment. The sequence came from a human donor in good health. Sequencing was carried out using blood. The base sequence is TGCGCCAGCAGCCAAGATAGTGGAGGAAGTTTTGGCTACACCTTC. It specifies CASSQDSGGSFGYTF.